One sample yielded the 10 T cell receptor beta chains listed below, sequenced in a study of cytomegalovirus exposure and HLA in healthy donors. The PCR used 60 Vbeta and 13 Jbeta primers. Profiled with immunoSEQ multiplex PCR; TCRdb holds only in-frame clones, not every one. The sample includes over 95,000 clones, about 83% of them seen just once. Material for sequencing was PBMCs. All receptors come from a female donor in good health and CMV-seronegative.

V usage is TRBV29-1 and J usage is TRBJ1-1; maybe TRBD1 (5 bases). V lost 7 bases, J lost 7 bases, and 19 bases lay in between. The CDR3 has 13 amino acids. Germline CDR1 and CDR2: SQVTM and ANQGSEA. The CDR3: CSALIQGGLEAFF. CDR3 DNA sequence: TGCAGCGCTCTAATCCAGGGCGGCCTTGAAGCTTTCTTT.

The chain is built from TRBV29-1 and TRBJ1-1; possibly TRBD1 for D (6 bases). Germline lookup yields CDR1 SQVTM and CDR2 ANQGSEA. Between the trimmed V and J ends, which lost 4 bases and 4 bases, there was a span of 19 bases. The CDR3 is made up of 15 amino acids. The CDR3 DNA reads as TGCAGCGTTGGGGGGGGGCAGGGGTACCCCACTGAAGCTTTCTTT. Translated: CSVGGGQGYPTEAFF.

The chain joins TRBV6-5 to TRBJ2-3; D uncertain. This CDR3 region has 13 residues. V lost 8 bases and J 0 bases, leaving 9 bases between the germline ends. Germline V gene data show CDR1 as MNHEY and CDR2 as SVGAGI. The CDR3 sequence: CASATDSTDTQYF. CDR3 nucleotide sequence: TGTGCCAGCGCAACAGATAGCACAGATACGCAGTATTTT.

This clone occurred once. The V gene is TRBV15, the J gene TRBJ2-3, with TRBD1 matching over 8 bases. The CDR3 has 16 amino acids. The ends lost 1 base at V and 3 bases at J; junction bases unmatched: 6. Germline V gene lookup returns CDR1 LNHNV and CDR2 YYDKDF (reference sequence). The CDR3: CATSRGVRGQTDTQYF. CDR3 DNA: TGTGCCACCAGCAGAGGTGTCAGGGGGCAGACAGATACGCAGTATTTT.

As concerns this clone: Relative to the germline gene, one junction end is altered; a read error may explain this. The chain combines TRBV7-2 with TRBJ1-6, with D tentatively TRBD1 (5 bases). Germline V gene sequence: CDR1 SGHTA, CDR2 FQGNSA. The CDR3 covers 13 residues. CDR3 in amino acids: CASSADGQGTLGF. CDR3 sequence (DNA): TGTGCCAGCAGCGCCGACGGGCAGGGTACCTTGGGATTT.

The CDR3 coding sequence is TGTGCCAGCAGCTTTCGCTCAGGGCAAGAGACCCAGTACTTC. This translates into CASSFRSGQETQYF. This chain uses TRBV5-4 with TRBJ2-5, with D possibly TRBD1 on 5 matching bases. CDR3 length: 14 amino acids. Germline CDR1 reads SGHNT; CDR2 reads YYREEE (reference sequence). V lost 2 bases and J lost 2, with 10 bases in between. The whole variable domain, remainder taken from reference TRBV5-4 and TRBJ2-5, is ETGVTQSPTHLIKTRGQQVTLRCSSQSGHNTVSWYQQALGQGPQFIFQYYREEENGRGNFPPRFSGLQFPNYSSELNVNALELDDSALYLCASSFRSGQETQYFGPGTRLLVL.

J is TRBJ2-7 and V is TRBV5-1; perhaps TRBD2 as D (7 bases). Germline V lookup: CDR1 SGHRS, CDR2 YFSETQ. The CDR3 totals 16 residues. Trimming took off 2 bases at V and 5 bases at J, with 20 bases between the two ends. The CDR3 spells CASSLPPGRGIDEQYF. Written as DNA, the CDR3 is TGCGCCAGCAGCTTACCCCCGGGGAGGGGGATCGACGAGCAGTACTTC.

V gene TRBV30 combines with J gene TRBJ2-3; 10 nucleotides agree with TRBD2. CDR1 and CDR2 (germline): GTSNPN, SVGIG (reference sequence). Trimming took 2 bases from V and 6 from J; bases not matched to a gene: 5. The CDR3 is 14 residues long. The CDR3 spells CAWSLAGAGDTQYF. Written as DNA, the CDR3 is TGTGCCTGGAGTCTAGCGGGGGCCGGGGATACGCAGTATTTT.

The J gene is TRBJ2-1, the V gene TRBV5-5; 12 bases line up with TRBD2. Per the germline V gene, CDR1 is SGHKS and CDR2 is YYEKEE (reference sequence). V shed 6 bases, J shed 8 bases, and the junction held 12 bases outside the gene matches. This CDR3 contains 16 residues. Here the CDR3 DNA reads TGTGCCAGCAAATCCGGGACTAGCGGGTCAACGCATGAGCAGTTCTTC. This translates into CASKSGTSGSTHEQFF.

This chain joins TRBV9 and TRBJ1-1, with D possibly matching TRBD1 (6 bases). CDR3 size: 15 residues. V was clipped by 7 bases and J by 0 bases, with 16 bases between them. Germline V gene lookup returns CDR1 SGDLS and CDR2 YYNGEE. The CDR3: CASAGGQRMNTEAFF. Written as DNA, the CDR3 is TGTGCCAGCGCTGGGGGCCAGAGGATGAACACTGAAGCTTTCTTT.